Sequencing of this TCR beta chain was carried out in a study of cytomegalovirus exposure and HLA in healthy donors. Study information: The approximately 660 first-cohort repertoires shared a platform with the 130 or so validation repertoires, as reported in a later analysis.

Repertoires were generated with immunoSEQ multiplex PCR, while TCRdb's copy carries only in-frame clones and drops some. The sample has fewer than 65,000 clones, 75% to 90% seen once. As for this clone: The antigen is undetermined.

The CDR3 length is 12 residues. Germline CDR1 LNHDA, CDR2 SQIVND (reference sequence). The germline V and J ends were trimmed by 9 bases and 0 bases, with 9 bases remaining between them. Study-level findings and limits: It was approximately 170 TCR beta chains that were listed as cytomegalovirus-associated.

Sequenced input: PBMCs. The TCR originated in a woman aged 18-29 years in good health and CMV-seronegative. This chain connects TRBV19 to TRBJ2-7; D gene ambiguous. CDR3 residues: CARHRVSYEQYF. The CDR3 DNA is TGTGCCAGACACCGGGTCTCCTACGAGCAGTACTTC. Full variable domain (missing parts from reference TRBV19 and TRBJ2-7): DGGITQSPKYLFRKEGQNVTLSCEQNLNHDAMYWYRQDPGQGLRLIYYSQIVNDFQKGDIAEGYSVSREKKESFPLTVTSAQKNPTAFYLCARHRVSYEQYFGPGTRLTVT.